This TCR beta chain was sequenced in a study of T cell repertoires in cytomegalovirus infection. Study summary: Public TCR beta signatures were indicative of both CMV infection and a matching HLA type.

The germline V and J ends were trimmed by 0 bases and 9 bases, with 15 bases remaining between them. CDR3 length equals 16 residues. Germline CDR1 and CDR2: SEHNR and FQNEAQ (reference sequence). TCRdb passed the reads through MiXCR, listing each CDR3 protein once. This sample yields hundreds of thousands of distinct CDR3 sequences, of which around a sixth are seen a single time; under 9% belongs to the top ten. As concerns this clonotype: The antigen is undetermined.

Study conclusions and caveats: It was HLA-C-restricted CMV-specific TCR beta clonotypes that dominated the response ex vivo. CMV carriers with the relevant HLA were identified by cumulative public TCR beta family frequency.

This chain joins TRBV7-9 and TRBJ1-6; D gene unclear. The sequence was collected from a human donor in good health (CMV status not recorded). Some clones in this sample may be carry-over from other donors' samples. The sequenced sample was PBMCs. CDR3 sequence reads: CASSLARGNLGSPLHF. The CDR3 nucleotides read TGTGCCAGCAGCTTAGCGCGCGGGAACCTGGGTTCACCCCTCCACTTT.